This record looks at one T cell receptor beta chain sequence and its context. Its antigen remains unknown. The data were taken from a study of early T cells in non-severe SARS-CoV-2 infection. Findings and limits, study-wide: Matching results from VDJdb favored anti-spike CD8 responses, leaving private and CD4 specificities undetected.

Each single cDNA molecule received a unique molecular identifier. TCRdb redid the calling of the 5' RACE reads with MiXCR, one entry per CDR3 protein. The data hold some 120,000 distinct CDR3 sequences, with about 15% observed a single time. Specimen: whole blood. This clonotype originated in an adult who was a healthcare worker with PCR-confirmed SARS-CoV-2 infection or an uninfected control (not recorded which).

The CDR3 reads CASRRDRGNQPQHF. As DNA, the CDR3 is TGTGCAAGTCGTCGGGACAGGGGCAATCAGCCCCAGCATTTT. The rearrangement links TRBV12-2 to TRBJ1-5; the table names TRBD1, a call not compared with the DNA. TRBV12-2 is marked as a pseudogene. The CDR3 contains 14 residues.